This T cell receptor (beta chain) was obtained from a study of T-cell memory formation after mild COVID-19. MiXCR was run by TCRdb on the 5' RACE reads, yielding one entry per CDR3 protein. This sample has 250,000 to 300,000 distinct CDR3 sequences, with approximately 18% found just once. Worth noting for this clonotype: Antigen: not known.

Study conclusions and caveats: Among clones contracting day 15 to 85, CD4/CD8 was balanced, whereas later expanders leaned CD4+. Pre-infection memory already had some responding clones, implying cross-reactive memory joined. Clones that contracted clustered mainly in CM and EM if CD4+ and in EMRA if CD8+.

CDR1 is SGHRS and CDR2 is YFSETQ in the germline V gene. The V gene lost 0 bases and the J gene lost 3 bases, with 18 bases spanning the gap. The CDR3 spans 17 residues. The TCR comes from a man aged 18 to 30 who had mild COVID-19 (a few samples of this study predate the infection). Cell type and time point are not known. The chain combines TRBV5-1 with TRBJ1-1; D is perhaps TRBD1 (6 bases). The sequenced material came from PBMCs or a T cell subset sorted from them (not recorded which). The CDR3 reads CASSLEGGDYWDTEAFF. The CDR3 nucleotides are TGCGCCAGCAGCTTGGAAGGGGGGGACTACTGGGACACTGAAGCTTTCTTT.